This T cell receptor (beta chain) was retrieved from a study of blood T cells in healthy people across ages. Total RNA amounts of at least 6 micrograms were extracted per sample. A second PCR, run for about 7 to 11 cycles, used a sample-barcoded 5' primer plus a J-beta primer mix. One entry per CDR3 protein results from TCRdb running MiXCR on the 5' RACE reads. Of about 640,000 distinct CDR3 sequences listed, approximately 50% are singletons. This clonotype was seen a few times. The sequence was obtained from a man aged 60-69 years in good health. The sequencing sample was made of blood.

CDR3 DNA: TGTGCCAGTAGTATCGGGGCGGCCTCCTATGGCTACACCTTC. This gives the protein CASSIGAASYGYTF. V gene TRBV19 combines with J gene TRBJ1-2; tentatively, D is TRBD1 (5 bases). This CDR3 has 14 amino acids. The V gene lost 3 bases and the J gene lost 4 bases, with 12 bases spanning the gap. In germline, CDR1 is LNHDA, CDR2 SQIVND (reference sequence). Variable domain in full (rest from reference TRBV19 and TRBJ1-2): DGGITQSPKYLFRKEGQNVTLSCEQNLNHDAMYWYRQDPGQGLRLIYYSQIVNDFQKGDIAEGYSVSREKKESFPLTVTSAQKNPTAFYLCASSIGAASYGYTFGSGTRLTVV.